Below, 25 T cell receptor beta chains from the same sample are listed, as sequenced in a study of cytomegalovirus exposure and HLA in healthy donors. PCR amplification relied on 60 Vbeta primers (plus 13 Jbeta primers). Clones were read by immunoSEQ multiplex PCR, and TCRdb kept only the in-frame ones, dropping some. This repertoire includes about 140,000 clones. Sequencing was carried out using PBMCs. These receptors all stem from a man aged 40-49 years in good health and CMV-seronegative.

The CDR3 DNA follows: TGTGCCAGCAGTGAAAACAGCCGAAACACCATATATTTT. It codes for CASSENSRNTIYF. The chain carries TRBV6-1 and TRBJ1-3; no firm D call. Germline CDR1 is MNHNS and CDR2 is SASEGT. Trimming took 2 bases from V and 5 from J, leaving 7 bases between them. The CDR3 is 13 residues long.

The chain carries TRBV6-5 and TRBJ1-2; TRBD1 aligns across 8 bases. Germline lookup yields CDR1 MNHEY and CDR2 SVGAGI. J gave up 3 bases and V 6 bases, and 9 bases lay outside the gene matches. The CDR3 is 15 residues long. DNA for the CDR3: TGTGCCAGCAGCCTAGGGGACAGGACTGACTATGGCTACACCTTC. It translates to CASSLGDRTDYGYTF.

A remark on this clone: Other DNA sequences in the same sample also yield this CDR3. This chain uses TRBV4-3 with TRBJ2-5; TRBD2 might be the D (6 bases). The V end was cut by 0 bases, the J end by 5 bases, with 7 bases between. Germline V gene data show CDR1 as LGHNA and CDR2 as YSLEER. This CDR3 has 13 amino acids. CDR3 bases: TGCGCCAGCAGCCAAGATCGGGGGGAGACCCAGTACTTC. Amino acids: CASSQDRGETQYF.

CDR3 coding DNA: TGTGCCAGCACCCCTATTCCACAGGGGGAATACCCCTACGAGCAGTACTTC. It codes for CASTPIPQGEYPYEQYF. V usage is TRBV27 and J usage is TRBJ2-7, with 8 nucleotides matching TRBD1. The V gene's germline CDR1 is MNHEY and CDR2 SMNVEV (reference sequence). The trim removed 7 bases at V and 2 bases at J, leaving 16 bases unmatched. The CDR3 is 17 residues long.

The chain recombines TRBV7-2 with TRBJ1-5, with 7 positions matching TRBD1. The germline CDR1 and CDR2 sequences are SGHTA and FQGNSA. The CDR3 consists of 14 residues. The junction had 6 bases not matched to a gene; V was cut back by 4 bases and J by 6 bases. The DNA of the CDR3 is TGTGCCAGCAGCTACAATGGACAGGTTCAGCCCCAGCATTTT. Protein: CASSYNGQVQPQHF.

The CDR3: CASNREGGSSPLHF. The CDR3 DNA follows: TGTGCCAGCAATAGGGAAGGGGGTAGTTCACCCCTCCACTTT. The genes are TRBV2 and TRBJ1-6, with D possibly matching TRBD1 (6 bases). The V gene's germline CDR1 is SNHLY and CDR2 FYNNEI. With 7 bases removed from V and 9 bases from J, the gap between germline ends came to 16 bases. The CDR3 is 14 residues long.

This chain connects TRBV29-1 to TRBJ1-2, with 8 bases that match TRBD1. CDR1 is SQVTM and CDR2 is ANQGSEA in the germline V gene. CDR3 length: 13 amino acids. After removal of 7 bases from V and 3 bases from J, the junction contained 7 bases not matched to a gene. The CDR3 loop reads CSAALTGDYGYTF. CDR3 in DNA: TGCAGCGCCGCCCTGACAGGGGACTATGGCTACACCTTC.

The chain's CDR3 is CATSRSDPGNLSGYTF. As DNA, the CDR3 is TGTGCCACCAGCAGGTCCGACCCCGGGAATCTCTCCGGCTACACCTTC. The V gene is TRBV15, the J gene TRBJ1-2, with unresolved D. Per the germline V gene, CDR1 is LNHNV and CDR2 is YYDKDF (reference sequence). CDR3 size: 16 residues. V was pared by 3 bases and J by 8 bases, with 22 bases between.

The V call is TRBV9, the J call TRBJ2-7; no firm D call. The V end was cut by 0 bases, the J end by 2 bases, with 9 bases between. The germline CDR1 and CDR2 sequences are SGDLS and YYNGEE. The CDR3 has 14 residues. Here the CDR3 DNA reads TGTGCCAGCAGCGTAGAGCCCGCTACCTACGAGCAGTACTTC. This codes for CASSVEPATYEQYF.

The chain has TRBV4-2 and TRBJ2-3; 12 bases map to TRBD2. Germline CDR1 and CDR2: LGHNA and YNFKEQ. V dropped 5 bases and J dropped 2; count of bases not matched to a gene: 8. This CDR3 is 17 amino acids long. Here the CDR3 DNA reads TGTGCCAGCAGCGGACGGAGACTAGCGGGGGACACAGATACGCAGTATTTT. The encoded protein is CASSGRRLAGDTDTQYF.

The chain combines TRBV25-1 with TRBJ1-2, with 7 bases lining up with TRBD1. This CDR3 region has 13 residues. With V trimmed by 8 bases and J by 8 bases, 11 bases remained unmatched. Germline V gene data show CDR1 as MGHDK and CDR2 as SYGVNS. The CDR3 coding sequence is TGTGCCAGCCTGCCAGCAGGGGGTGACGGCTACACCTTC. It is translated as CASLPAGGDGYTF.

The rearrangement links TRBV11-2 to TRBJ1-6, with 7 positions matching TRBD1. Trimming at V came to 5 bases and at J to 6 bases, leaving 7 bases not matched to a gene. Per the germline V gene, CDR1 is SGHAT and CDR2 is FQNNGV. The CDR3 loop spans 15 amino acids. In DNA form, the CDR3 reads TGTGCCAGCAGCCTTCGGGACAGCCCTAATTCACCCCTCCACTTT. Translated, it gives CASSLRDSPNSPLHF.

The V gene is TRBV28, the J gene TRBJ1-1, with TRBD1 matching 10 bases. The CDR3 is 14 residues long. The germline V gene has CDR1 MDHEN and CDR2 SYDVKM. V shed 6 bases, J shed 5 bases, and the junction held 6 bases outside the gene matches. This CDR3 is CASSSDRGRTEAFF. The CDR3 DNA reads as TGTGCCAGCAGCTCAGACAGGGGGCGTACTGAAGCTTTCTTT. The full variable domain, completed using reference TRBV28 and TRBJ1-1, is DVKVTQSSRYLVKRTGEKVFLECVQDMDHENMFWYRQDPGLGLRLIYFSYDVKMKEKGDIPEGYSVSREKKERFSLILESASTNQTSMYLCASSSDRGRTEAFFGQGTRLTVV.

This chain joins TRBV6-1 and TRBJ1-4, with 9 bases that match TRBD1. V shed 7 bases and J 8 bases; nucleotides not matched to a gene: 8. Germline loops: CDR1 MNHNS, CDR2 SASEGT. The CDR3 length is 14 residues. The chain's CDR3 is CASTMGQGGEKLFF. The CDR3 DNA is TGTGCCAGCACCATGGGACAGGGAGGAGAAAAACTGTTTTTT.

This chain uses TRBV4-1 with TRBJ1-2; 7 positions agree with TRBD1. Germline CDR1 is MGHRA and CDR2 is YSYEKL. Trimming removed 4 bases from V and 4 bases from J; junction bases left unmatched: 9. CDR3 size: 15 residues. The CDR3 loop reads CASSRETGEVYGYTF. CDR3 DNA sequence: TGCGCCAGCAGCCGTGAAACAGGGGAGGTCTATGGCTACACCTTC.

The chain combines TRBV27 with TRBJ1-1, with TRBD1 matching 8 bases. This CDR3 spans 14 amino acids. Germline lookup yields CDR1 MNHEY and CDR2 SMNVEV (reference sequence). V lost 3 bases, J lost 2 bases, and 2 bases stayed unmatched. CDR3 coding DNA: TGTGCCAGCAGTTTGGACAGGGTAAACACTGAAGCTTTCTTT. Translation: CASSLDRVNTEAFF.

Regarding this clone: At one of its ends the junction is not consistent with the germline gene, which may arise from a read error. The chain joins TRBV6-5 to TRBJ1-2, with D possibly matching TRBD1 (5 bases). Germline V gives CDR1 MNHEY, CDR2 SVGAGI. This CDR3 region has 14 residues. CDR3 amino acids: CASSYLDRSYGYTF. CDR3 in DNA: TGTGCCAGCAGCTACTTAGACAGAAGCTATGGCTACACCTTC.

This chain joins TRBV19 and TRBJ1-1, with a possible D match to TRBD1 (5 bases). CDR3 size: 14 residues. Germline-derived CDR1 and CDR2 are LNHDA and SQIVND (reference sequence). The germline V and J ends were trimmed by 5 bases and 2 bases, with 12 bases remaining between them. The CDR3 loop reads CASSDGHSNTEAFF. DNA for the CDR3: TGTGCCAGTAGTGACGGACACTCTAACACTGAAGCTTTCTTT.

The J gene is TRBJ1-1, the V gene TRBV9; D perhaps matches TRBD1 (6 bases). CDR3 length: 13 residues. Germline V gene data show CDR1 as SGDLS and CDR2 as YYNGEE. With 4 bases removed from V and 1 base from J, the gap between germline ends came to 8 bases. The CDR3 DNA reads TGTGCCAGCAGCCCAGGGGCGAACACTGAAGCTTTCTTT. It translates to CASSPGANTEAFF.

The rearrangement uses TRBV10-3 and TRBJ2-2; 8 nucleotides line up with TRBD1. With 5 bases clipped from V and 5 bases from J, the junction kept 7 bases outside the gene matches. The germline CDR1 and CDR2 sequences are ENHRY and SYGVKD. The CDR3 loop spans 15 amino acids. The CDR3 here is CAISMGQEETGELFF. CDR3 in DNA: TGTGCCATCAGTATGGGACAGGAGGAGACCGGGGAGCTGTTTTTT.

V usage is TRBV7-3 and J usage is TRBJ2-1; 7 nucleotides line up with TRBD2. The CDR3 is made up of 14 amino acids. Germline values: CDR1 SGHTA, CDR2 FQGTGA. Trimming removed 6 bases from V and 4 bases from J; junction bases left unmatched: 6. This CDR3 reads CASSQSGEYNEQFF. The CDR3 DNA reads as TGTGCCAGCAGTCAGAGCGGGGAGTACAATGAGCAGTTCTTC. Supplemented by reference TRBV7-3 and TRBJ2-1, the full variable domain reads GAGVSQTPSNKVTEKGKYVELRCDPISGHTALYWYRQSLGQGPEFLIYFQGTGAADDSGLPNDRFFAVRPEGSVSTLKIQRTERGDSAVYLCASSQSGEYNEQFFGPGTRLTVL.

V gene TRBV19 combines with J gene TRBJ1-4, with 8 bases that match TRBD1. The ends lost 5 bases at V and 4 bases at J; junction bases unmatched: 6. Germline CDR1 and CDR2: LNHDA and SQIVND (reference sequence). The CDR3 runs 15 residues. The CDR3 protein is CASSSNRGINEKLFF. The CDR3 nucleotides read TGTGCCAGTAGTTCCAACAGGGGGATTAATGAAAAACTGTTTTTT.

This chain uses TRBV27 with TRBJ1-2; the D is unclear. CDR1 is MNHEY and CDR2 is SMNVEV in the germline V gene (reference sequence). The V end was cut by 4 bases, the J end by 5 bases, with 8 bases between. CDR3 length equals 12 residues. The CDR3 spells CASSSNRYGYTF. Written as DNA, the CDR3 is TGTGCCAGCAGTTCGAACAGATATGGCTACACCTTC.

The J gene is TRBJ1-1, the V gene TRBV5-1; D possibly corresponds to TRBD1 (5 bases). CDR3 length equals 13 residues. Germline assignment: CDR1 SGHRS and CDR2 YFSETQ. V lost 4 bases and J 1 base, leaving 8 bases between the germline ends. Here the CDR3 reads CASSRGQNTEAFF. The CDR3 DNA reads TGCGCCAGCAGCCGAGGACAGAACACTGAAGCTTTCTTT.

Points on this clone: This sample includes further DNA sequences coding for the same CDR3. The chain carries TRBV5-1 and TRBJ2-3; 9 nucleotides match TRBD2. CDR1 is SGHRS, CDR2 YFSETQ, per germline. V shed 2 bases and J 4 bases; nucleotides not matched to a gene: 5. This CDR3 has 15 amino acids. The DNA of the CDR3 is TGCGCCAGCAGCTTAGGAAGCGGGGGGTCAGATACGCAGTATTTT. Its translation: CASSLGSGGSDTQYF.